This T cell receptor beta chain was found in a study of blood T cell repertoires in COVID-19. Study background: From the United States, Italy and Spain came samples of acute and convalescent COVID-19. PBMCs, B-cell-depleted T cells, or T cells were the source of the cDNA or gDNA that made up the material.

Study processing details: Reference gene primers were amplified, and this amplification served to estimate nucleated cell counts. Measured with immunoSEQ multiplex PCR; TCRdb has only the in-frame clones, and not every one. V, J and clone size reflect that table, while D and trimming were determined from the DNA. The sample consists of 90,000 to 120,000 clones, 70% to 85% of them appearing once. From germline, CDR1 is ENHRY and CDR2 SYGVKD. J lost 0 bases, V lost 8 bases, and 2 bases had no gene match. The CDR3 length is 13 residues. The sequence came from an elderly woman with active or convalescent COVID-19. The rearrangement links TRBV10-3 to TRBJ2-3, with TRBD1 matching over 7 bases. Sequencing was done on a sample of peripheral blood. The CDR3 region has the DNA TGTGCCATCCGAGGGGGCAGCACAGATACGCAGTATTTT. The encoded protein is CAIRGGSTDTQYF.